The 9 T cell receptor beta chains in this list originate from one sample, sequenced in a study of vaccination effects on CD4 cells after COVID-19. These receptors have no known antigen. TCRdb's table, derived via immunoSEQ multiplex PCR, lists solely in-frame clones and lacks some. The table includes roughly 56,000 clones, 60% to 75% detected once. Antigen-specific CD4+ T cells were expanded (with viral peptide pools) by the ViraFEST assay ahead of sequencing. Having been cultured for less than 12 days, the cells underwent CD4+ T cell isolation. Two doses of BNT162b2 or mRNA-1273 vaccine were administered to participants. This material consisted of CD4+ T cells from PBMCs cultured with HCoV-229E spike peptides, taken after COVID-19 vaccination. The receptor set was obtained from a human donor who received a COVID-19 vaccine.

This clone appeared a single time. The chain uses TRBV7-8 and TRBJ1-5; 7 nucleotides agree with TRBD1. V gave up 5 bases and J gave up 0 bases; unmatched junction bases: 7. From germline, CDR1 is SGHVS and CDR2 FQNEAQ. The CDR3 is made up of 16 amino acids. The CDR3 is CASSPRTGHSNQPQHF. CDR3 nucleotide sequence: TGTGCCAGCAGCCCCCGGACAGGCCATAGCAATCAGCCCCAGCATTTT.

The chain is built from TRBV5-5 and TRBJ2-3; maybe TRBD1 (5 bases). The V and J ends lost 3 bases and 0 bases respectively, with 11 bases between them. The CDR3 runs 15 residues. Germline CDR1 is SGHKS and CDR2 is YYEKEE (reference sequence). The DNA of the CDR3 is TGTGCCAGCAGCTCGTTTGGGGCTAGCACAGATACGCAGTATTTT. Amino acids: CASSSFGASTDTQYF.

CDR3 bases: TGTGCCAGCAGCTTAGAGGGTCTTCAGCCCCAGCATTTT. It specifies CASSLEGLQPQHF. The genes are TRBV7-2 and TRBJ1-5; D is ambiguous. The germline V and J ends were trimmed by 1 base and 6 bases, with 7 bases remaining between them. This CDR3 has 13 amino acids. Germline V gives CDR1 SGHTA, CDR2 FQGNSA.

As concerns this clone: At the DNA level, this CDR3 is encoded by other sequences in the same sample as well. The J gene is TRBJ2-5, the V gene TRBV5-4; TRBD1 might be the D (5 bases). The CDR3 loop spans 13 amino acids. Germline V gene data show CDR1 as SGHNT and CDR2 as YYREEE (reference sequence). Trimming took off 5 bases at V and 2 bases at J, with 10 bases between the two ends. The CDR3 DNA reads as TGTGCCAGCAGTTTGACAGAGCAAGAGACCCAGTACTTC. Translating gives CASSLTEQETQYF. The full variable domain, completed using reference TRBV5-4 and TRBJ2-5, is ETGVTQSPTHLIKTRGQQVTLRCSSQSGHNTVSWYQQALGQGPQFIFQYYREEENGRGNFPPRFSGLQFPNYSSELNVNALELDDSALYLCASSLTEQETQYFGPGTRLLVL.

The chain recombines TRBV5-8 with TRBJ2-4; no firm D call. V was shortened by 0 bases and J by 6 bases, with 10 bases between the two germline ends. Germline lookup yields CDR1 SGHTS and CDR2 YDEGEE. This CDR3 contains 14 residues. The CDR3 protein is CASSLEPLVNIQYF. CDR3 in DNA: TGTGCCAGCAGCTTGGAGCCCCTGGTAAACATTCAGTACTTC.

The J gene is TRBJ2-5, the V gene TRBV5-1; the D gene could be TRBD1 or TRBD2 (5 bases each). The CDR3 is made up of 14 amino acids. Trimming cost V 5 bases and J 3 bases, with 14 bases left between them. CDR1 and CDR2 from the germline V gene are SGHRS and YFSETQ. In DNA, the CDR3 is TGCGCCAGCAGTGCCGGGGACGGGAAAGAGACCCAGTACTTC. It encodes CASSAGDGKETQYF.

The chain couples TRBV18 to TRBJ1-1; 8 nucleotides line up with TRBD1. J gave up 6 bases and V 2 bases, and 8 bases lay outside the gene matches. The germline gives CDR1 KGHSH, CDR2 LQKENI. CDR3 length: 15 amino acids. The CDR3 DNA follows: TGTGCCAGCTCACCAAATACCAGGGGGCCCCCTGAAGCTTTCTTT. Translation gives CASSPNTRGPPEAFF. Filled out from reference TRBV18 and TRBJ1-1, the complete variable domain reads NAGVMQNPRHLVRRRGQEARLRCSPMKGHSHVYWYRQLPEEGLKFMVYLQKENIIDESGMPKERFSAEFPKEGPSILRIQQVVRGDSAAYFCASSPNTRGPPEAFFGQGTRLTVV.

CDR3 in DNA: TGTGCCAGCAGCGTATCACAGGGTCAGCCCCAGCATTTT. Protein product: CASSVSQGQPQHF. V gene TRBV7-3 combines with J gene TRBJ1-5, with D maybe TRBD1 (6 bases). The germline V and J ends were trimmed by 5 bases and 6 bases, with 11 bases remaining between them. Germline CDR1 SGHTA, CDR2 FQGTGA. The CDR3 is 13 amino acids.

Here the CDR3 DNA reads TGCGCCAGCAGCTATACAGGGGGGCAAGAGACCCAGTACTTC. Translation: CASSYTGGQETQYF. This rearrangement joins TRBV5-1 to TRBJ2-5; 8 bases fit TRBD1. CDR1 and CDR2 from the germline V gene are SGHRS and YFSETQ. The trim removed 3 bases at V and 2 bases at J, leaving 3 bases unmatched. CDR3 length: 14 residues.